Listed below are T cell receptor beta chains from one sample, sequenced in a study of vaccination and CD4 T cells after COVID-19. The antigens of these receptors remain unknown. TCRdb ran MiXCR on the PCR reads and lists one entry per CDR3 protein. Among 2,500 to 4,000 distinct CDR3 sequences listed, 65% to 85% were seen once. Input material: CD4+ T cells from blood, cultured in vitro. The receptor source for this set is a human donor who had recovered from COVID-19. CDR3s include the opening cysteine and the closing phenylalanine or tryptophan. Fields, in order: J gene, V gene, clone size, D gene, CDR3 protein, CDR3 DNA. D genes are given only for firm matches. Some rows have no size entry. The others give once, few or many, or a class for an expanded clone.

j_call: TRBJ2-2; v_call: TRBV23-1; clone_size: once; d_call: .; cdr3_aa: CASRYTGELFF; cdr3_nt: TGCGCCAGCCGATACACCGGGGAGCTGTTTTTT
j_call: TRBJ1-1; v_call: TRBV7-3; clone_size: .; d_call: .; cdr3_aa: CASSLEANTEAFF; cdr3_nt: TGTGCCAGCAGCTTGGAGGCGAACACTGAAGCTTTCTTT
j_call: TRBJ1-2; v_call: TRBV20-1; clone_size: .; d_call: TRBD1; cdr3_aa: CSASEPGQGASYGYTF; cdr3_nt: TGCAGTGCCTCAGAACCGGGACAGGGGGCCTCCTATGGCTACACCTTC
j_call: TRBJ1-2; v_call: TRBV19; clone_size: .; d_call: .; cdr3_aa: CASSSSSLRTTYGYTF; cdr3_nt: TGTGCCAGTAGTTCATCCTCGTTACGGACTACTTATGGCTACACCTTC
j_call: TRBJ1-2; v_call: TRBV30; clone_size: .; d_call: .; cdr3_aa: CAWSVGLEGSGYTF; cdr3_nt: TGTGCCTGGAGTGTAGGACTGGAGGGCAGCGGCTACACCTTC
j_call: TRBJ1-5; v_call: TRBV3-1; clone_size: .; d_call: .; cdr3_aa: CASSQDNQPQHF; cdr3_nt: TGTGCCAGCAGCCAAGACAATCAGCCCCAGCATTTT
j_call: TRBJ1-1; v_call: TRBV20-1; clone_size: .; d_call: TRBD1; cdr3_aa: CSARGTGGTEAFF; cdr3_nt: TGCAGTGCTAGAGGGACAGGAGGCACTGAAGCTTTCTTT
j_call: TRBJ1-2; v_call: TRBV7-4; clone_size: .; d_call: .; cdr3_aa: CASTQQGGSYGYTF; cdr3_nt: TGTGCCAGCACCCAACAAGGGGGGAGCTATGGCTACACCTTC
j_call: TRBJ1-4; v_call: TRBV20-1; clone_size: .; d_call: TRBD1; cdr3_aa: CSASKQGDKLFF; cdr3_nt: TGCAGTGCTAGTAAACAGGGGGACAAACTGTTTTTT
j_call: TRBJ1-2; v_call: TRBV19; clone_size: .; d_call: .; cdr3_aa: CASSIAAGGPGYTF; cdr3_nt: TGTGCCAGTAGTATAGCGGCTGGGGGTCCCGGCTACACCTTC
j_call: TRBJ1-1; v_call: TRBV5-5; clone_size: .; d_call: .; cdr3_aa: CASSLAGAAAGEAFF; cdr3_nt: TGTGCCAGCAGCTTGGCTGGGGCCGCGGCGGGTGAAGCTTTCTTT
j_call: TRBJ1-2; v_call: TRBV12-3/TRBV12-4; clone_size: .; d_call: .; cdr3_aa: CASSLWGETNYGYTF; cdr3_nt: TGTGCCAGCAGCCTGTGGGGGGAGACTAACTATGGCTACACCTTC
j_call: TRBJ2-3; v_call: TRBV6-5; clone_size: .; d_call: TRBD2; cdr3_aa: CASSYQGGGADTQYF; cdr3_nt: TGTGCCAGCAGTTACCAGGGCGGGGGGGCTGATACGCAGTATTTT
j_call: TRBJ1-2; v_call: TRBV6-1; clone_size: .; d_call: TRBD1; cdr3_aa: CAATRGTGARGYTF; cdr3_nt: TGTGCCGCAACTAGGGGGACAGGAGCGCGTGGCTACACCTTC
j_call: TRBJ1-4; v_call: TRBV19; clone_size: .; d_call: TRBD1; cdr3_aa: CASSITGGEEKLFF; cdr3_nt: TGTGCCAGTAGCATTACAGGGGGCGAAGAAAAACTGTTTTTT
j_call: TRBJ2-1; v_call: TRBV6-2/TRBV6-3; clone_size: .; d_call: .; cdr3_aa: CASSSQLLSNEQFF; cdr3_nt: TGTGCCAGCAGTTCTCAACTCCTGAGCAATGAGCAGTTCTTC
j_call: TRBJ1-2; v_call: TRBV24-1; clone_size: once; d_call: .; cdr3_aa: CATSDTDGRPGYTF; cdr3_nt: TGTGCCACCAGTGATACGGACGGAAGACCTGGCTACACCTTC
j_call: TRBJ1-6; v_call: TRBV20-1; clone_size: once; d_call: .; cdr3_aa: CSAHREGRNSPLHF; cdr3_nt: TGCAGTGCCCATAGAGAGGGTAGGAATTCACCCCTCCACTTT
j_call: TRBJ1-5; v_call: TRBV20-1; clone_size: .; d_call: TRBD1; cdr3_aa: CSAERTGGNQPQHF; cdr3_nt: TGCAGTGCGGAAAGGACAGGGGGAAATCAGCCCCAGCATTTT
j_call: TRBJ1-3; v_call: TRBV27; clone_size: once; d_call: .; cdr3_aa: CASRPYPSLGNTIYF; cdr3_nt: TGTGCCAGCAGGCCCTATCCATCACTCGGAAACACCATATATTTT
j_call: TRBJ1-5; v_call: TRBV7-8; clone_size: .; d_call: .; cdr3_aa: CASSSGGVGVTSNQPQHF; cdr3_nt: TGTGCCAGCAGCTCCGGAGGGGTCGGGGTAACGAGCAATCAGCCCCAGCATTTT
j_call: TRBJ1-6; v_call: TRBV2; clone_size: .; d_call: .; cdr3_aa: CASSEIGTPNSPLHF; cdr3_nt: TGTGCCAGCAGTGAAATTGGGACACCAAATTCACCCCTCCACTTT
j_call: TRBJ1-2; v_call: TRBV7-2; clone_size: once; d_call: .; cdr3_aa: CASSLGGQYGYTF; cdr3_nt: TGTGCCAGCAGCTTAGGGGGACAATATGGCTACACCTTC
j_call: TRBJ2-4; v_call: TRBV5-1; clone_size: .; d_call: .; cdr3_aa: CASSPRTAGATLAKNIQYF; cdr3_nt: TGCGCCAGCAGCCCTCGCACGGCGGGGGCCACACTAGCCAAAAACATTCAGTACTTC
j_call: TRBJ1-2; v_call: TRBV19; clone_size: .; d_call: .; cdr3_aa: CASSPNPPTANYGYTF; cdr3_nt: TGTGCCAGTAGCCCAAACCCACCTACAGCTAACTATGGCTACACCTTC
j_call: TRBJ2-7; v_call: TRBV7-2; clone_size: once; d_call: .; cdr3_aa: CASSSPTGSSYEQYF; cdr3_nt: TGTGCCAGCAGCTCCCCGACAGGTAGCTCCTACGAGCAGTACTTC
j_call: TRBJ2-1; v_call: TRBV10-1; clone_size: .; d_call: TRBD2; cdr3_aa: CASSGEGWTEQFF; cdr3_nt: TGCGCCAGCAGCGGGGAGGGTTGGACTGAGCAGTTCTTC
j_call: TRBJ2-3; v_call: TRBV27; clone_size: large; d_call: TRBD2; cdr3_aa: CASSFLAGVSTDTQYF; cdr3_nt: TGTGCCAGCAGTTTTCTAGCGGGGGTTAGCACAGATACGCAGTATTTT
j_call: TRBJ2-1; v_call: TRBV15; clone_size: .; d_call: .; cdr3_aa: CATSRATAPSNEQFF; cdr3_nt: TGTGCCACCAGCAGAGCAACGGCACCTTCGAATGAGCAGTTCTTC
j_call: TRBJ1-2; v_call: TRBV19; clone_size: .; d_call: .; cdr3_aa: CASSIWGIRYGYTF; cdr3_nt: TGTGCCAGTAGTATTTGGGGAATCCGCTATGGCTACACCTTC
j_call: TRBJ2-2; v_call: TRBV20-1; clone_size: .; d_call: .; cdr3_aa: CSARGQAWSGELFF; cdr3_nt: TGCAGTGCTAGAGGACAGGCTTGGTCCGGGGAGCTGTTTTTT
j_call: TRBJ2-1; v_call: TRBV6-5; clone_size: .; d_call: .; cdr3_aa: CASSSIRQVGNEQFF; cdr3_nt: TGTGCCAGCAGTTCGATTCGACAGGTTGGCAATGAGCAGTTCTTC
j_call: TRBJ1-1; v_call: TRBV7-3; clone_size: .; d_call: .; cdr3_aa: CASSRGQNTEAFF; cdr3_nt: TGTGCCAGCAGCCGAGGACAGAACACTGAAGCTTTCTTT
j_call: TRBJ1-5; v_call: TRBV30; clone_size: .; d_call: .; cdr3_aa: CAWSVGGNQPQHF; cdr3_nt: TGTGCCTGGAGTGTAGGCGGGAATCAGCCCCAGCATTTT
j_call: TRBJ1-6; v_call: TRBV6-1; clone_size: .; d_call: TRBD1; cdr3_aa: CASSHTGTGESPLHF; cdr3_nt: TGTGCCAGCAGTCACACCGGGACAGGGGAGTCACCCCTCCACTTT
j_call: TRBJ2-1; v_call: TRBV4-1; clone_size: .; d_call: TRBD2; cdr3_aa: CASSQGVGGAYNEQFF; cdr3_nt: TGCGCCAGCAGCCAGGGTGTGGGAGGGGCCTACAATGAGCAGTTCTTC
j_call: TRBJ2-7; v_call: TRBV7-9; clone_size: .; d_call: TRBD1; cdr3_aa: CASSTRSTGQESYEQYF; cdr3_nt: TGTGCCAGCAGCACCAGAAGTACCGGACAGGAATCCTACGAGCAGTACTTC
j_call: TRBJ1-2; v_call: TRBV2; clone_size: .; d_call: .; cdr3_aa: CASSGVGRGYTF; cdr3_nt: TGTGCCAGCAGTGGGGTGGGACGTGGCTACACCTTC
j_call: TRBJ1-2; v_call: TRBV30; clone_size: .; d_call: TRBD1; cdr3_aa: CAWSLDAGGNGGYTF; cdr3_nt: TGTGCCTGGAGTTTGGACGCAGGGGGGAACGGTGGCTACACCTTC
j_call: TRBJ2-3; v_call: TRBV12-3/TRBV12-4; clone_size: .; d_call: .; cdr3_aa: CASRPQLSSTDTQYF; cdr3_nt: TGTGCCAGCAGGCCACAGCTCTCTAGCACAGATACGCAGTATTTT
j_call: TRBJ1-1; v_call: TRBV10-3; clone_size: .; d_call: TRBD1; cdr3_aa: CAISVVTGFTEAFF; cdr3_nt: TGTGCCATCAGTGTCGTGACAGGGTTTACTGAAGCTTTCTTT
j_call: TRBJ1-1; v_call: TRBV28; clone_size: large; d_call: TRBD1; cdr3_aa: CAVPGQGATEAFF; cdr3_nt: TGTGCCGTCCCCGGACAGGGGGCCACTGAAGCTTTCTTT
j_call: TRBJ1-2; v_call: TRBV7-2; clone_size: .; d_call: .; cdr3_aa: CASSSKRQSVYGYTF; cdr3_nt: TGTGCCAGCAGCTCGAAACGACAGTCCGTTTATGGCTACACCTTC
j_call: TRBJ1-6; v_call: TRBV30; clone_size: .; d_call: .; cdr3_aa: CAWVTGPGSPLHF; cdr3_nt: TGTGCCTGGGTGACAGGTCCTGGTTCACCCCTCCACTTT
j_call: TRBJ1-3; v_call: TRBV6-1; clone_size: .; d_call: TRBD1; cdr3_aa: CASTGTGEGNTIYF; cdr3_nt: TGTGCCAGCACTGGGACAGGGGAGGGAAACACCATATATTTT
j_call: TRBJ2-3; v_call: TRBV11-2; clone_size: .; d_call: TRBD2; cdr3_aa: CASSLVAGKDTQYF; cdr3_nt: TGTGCCAGCAGCCTGGTAGCGGGGAAGGATACGCAGTATTTT
j_call: TRBJ2-7; v_call: TRBV7-9; clone_size: .; d_call: TRBD2; cdr3_aa: CASSLGREGPIEQYF; cdr3_nt: TGTGCCAGCAGCTTAGGACGGGAGGGCCCCATCGAGCAGTACTTC
j_call: TRBJ2-3; v_call: TRBV7-9; clone_size: .; d_call: .; cdr3_aa: CASSSIGRTDTQYF; cdr3_nt: TGTGCCAGCAGCTCGATCGGACGGACAGATACGCAGTATTTT
j_call: TRBJ1-1; v_call: TRBV5-6; clone_size: .; d_call: .; cdr3_aa: CASSLVGKAFF; cdr3_nt: TGTGCCAGCAGCTTGGTGGGGAAAGCTTTCTTT
j_call: TRBJ2-3; v_call: TRBV20-1; clone_size: few; d_call: TRBD2; cdr3_aa: CSARVAGRDTDTQYF; cdr3_nt: TGCAGTGCTCGAGTAGCGGGGAGGGACACAGATACGCAGTATTTT
j_call: TRBJ2-5; v_call: TRBV6-5; clone_size: .; d_call: .; cdr3_aa: CASSYIGSETQYF; cdr3_nt: TGTGCCAGCAGTTACATAGGGAGCGAGACCCAGTACTTC
j_call: TRBJ2-7; v_call: TRBV19; clone_size: .; d_call: .; cdr3_aa: CASSAREFGSEQYF; cdr3_nt: TGTGCCAGTAGTGCACGAGAGTTTGGGTCCGAGCAGTACTTC
j_call: TRBJ1-5; v_call: TRBV2; clone_size: .; d_call: .; cdr3_aa: CASSEQAQTPRTNQPQHF; cdr3_nt: TGTGCCAGCTCCGAGCAAGCCCAAACCCCACGAACCAATCAGCCCCAGCATTTT
j_call: TRBJ2-7; v_call: TRBV10-3; clone_size: .; d_call: .; cdr3_aa: CATQTDSYEQYF; cdr3_nt: TGTGCCACCCAGACGGACTCCTACGAGCAGTACTTC